This T cell receptor (beta chain) was identified during a study of blood T cell repertoires in COVID-19. Study as a whole: PBMCs, B-cell-depleted T cells, or T cells provided the cDNA or gDNA that made up the material.

Germline lookup yields CDR1 LGHDT and CDR2 YNNKEL (reference sequence). Trimming stripped 0 bases from V and 8 bases from J, with 7 bases between. This CDR3 is 12 amino acids long. The repertoire was sequenced with immunoSEQ multiplex PCR; TCRdb's copy has only in-frame clones and lacks some. The table lists 150,000 to 200,000 clones, approximately 86% of them singletons. The sequence derives from a man in his 60s with acute or convalescent COVID-19. The chain has TRBV3-1 (or the pseudogene TRBV3-2) and TRBJ1-1; D is ambiguous. Sequencing was performed on peripheral blood. CDR3: CASSQERREAFF. Here the CDR3 DNA reads TGTGCCAGCAGCCAAGAACGTAGAGAAGCTTTCTTT.